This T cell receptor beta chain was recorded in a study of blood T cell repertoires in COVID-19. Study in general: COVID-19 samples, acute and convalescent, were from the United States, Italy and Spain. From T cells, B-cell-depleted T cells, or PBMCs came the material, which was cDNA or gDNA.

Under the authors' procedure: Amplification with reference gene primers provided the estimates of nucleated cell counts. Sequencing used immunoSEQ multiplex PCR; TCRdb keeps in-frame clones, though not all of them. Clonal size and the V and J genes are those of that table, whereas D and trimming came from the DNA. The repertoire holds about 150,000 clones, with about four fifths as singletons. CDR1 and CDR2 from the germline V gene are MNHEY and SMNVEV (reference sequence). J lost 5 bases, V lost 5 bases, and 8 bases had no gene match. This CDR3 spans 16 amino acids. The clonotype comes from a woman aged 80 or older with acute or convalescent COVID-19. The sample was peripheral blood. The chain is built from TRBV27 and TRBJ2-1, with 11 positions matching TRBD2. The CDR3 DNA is TGTGCCAGCAGTCCTAGCGGGAGGCCCGGGGACAATGAGCAGTTCTTC. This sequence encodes CASSPSGRPGDNEQFF.